This T cell receptor (beta chain) was sequenced in a study of a mutant IDH1 vaccine in newly diagnosed glioma. Across the study: Vaccinations, eight in total, occurred in weeks 1, 3, 5, 7, 11, 15, 19, 23. Vaccine dosing followed radiotherapy by 4-6 weeks, or accompanied temozolomide cycles. General study points: Changes in top peripheral clonotypes did not appear linked to pseudoprogression. In approximately 92% of patients, immune responses induced by the vaccine occurred.

CDR1 is MDHEN and CDR2 is SYDVKM in the germline V gene. This CDR3 contains 14 residues. V was pared by 7 bases and J by 4 bases, with 14 bases between. As for this clone: Its specificity is unknown.

Produced via immunoSEQ multiplex PCR; TCRdb's table is partial and in-frame only. The sample has roughly 40,000 clones, 75% to 95% seen once. Time point specified: week 23, last vaccination. With topical imiquimod, each dose of the vaccine consisted of 300 ug of mutant IDH1 20-mer peptide. V gene TRBV28 combines with J gene TRBJ1-5; tentatively, D is TRBD1 (6 bases). The clonotype was recovered from a man aged 45-60 years with glioma. This specimen was PBMCs, taken from a glioma patient whose treatment included an IDH1 peptide vaccine. For the CDR3, the DNA is TGTGCCAGCACCTTGGGGACAAATAATCAGCCCCAGCATTTT. Translated, it gives CASTLGTNNQPQHF.